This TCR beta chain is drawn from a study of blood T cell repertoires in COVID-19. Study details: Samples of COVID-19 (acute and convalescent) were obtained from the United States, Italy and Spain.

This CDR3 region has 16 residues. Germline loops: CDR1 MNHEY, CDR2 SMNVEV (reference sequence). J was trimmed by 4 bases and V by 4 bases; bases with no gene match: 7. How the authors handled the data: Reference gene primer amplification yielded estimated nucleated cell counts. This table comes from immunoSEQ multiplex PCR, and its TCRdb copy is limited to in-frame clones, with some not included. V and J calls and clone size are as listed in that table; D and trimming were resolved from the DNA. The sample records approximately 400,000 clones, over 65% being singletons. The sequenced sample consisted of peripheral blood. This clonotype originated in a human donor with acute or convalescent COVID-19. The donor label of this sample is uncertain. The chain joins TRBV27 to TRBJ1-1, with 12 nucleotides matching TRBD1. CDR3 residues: CASSSRDRGHITEAFF. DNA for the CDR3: TGTGCCAGCAGTTCCCGGGACAGGGGGCACATCACTGAAGCTTTCTTT.